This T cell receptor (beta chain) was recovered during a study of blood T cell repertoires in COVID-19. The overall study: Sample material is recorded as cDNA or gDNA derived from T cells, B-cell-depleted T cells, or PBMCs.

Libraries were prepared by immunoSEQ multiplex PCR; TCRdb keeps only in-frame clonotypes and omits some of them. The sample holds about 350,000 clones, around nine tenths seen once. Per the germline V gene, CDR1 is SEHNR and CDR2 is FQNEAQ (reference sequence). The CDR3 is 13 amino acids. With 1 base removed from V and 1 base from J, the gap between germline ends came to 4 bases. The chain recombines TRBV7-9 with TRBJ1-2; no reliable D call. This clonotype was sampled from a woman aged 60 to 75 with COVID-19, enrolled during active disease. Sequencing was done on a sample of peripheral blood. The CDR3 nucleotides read TGTGCCAGCAGCTTAGTCAGTAACTATGGCTACACCTTC. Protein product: CASSLVSNYGYTF.